This TCR beta chain was identified in a study of T cell responses to AZD1222 COVID-19 vaccine (dated by TCRdb to about 2021). For the wider study: AZD1222 recipients with second doses at about 4 weeks or about 12 weeks were pooled, because spike-specific TCR depth and breadth did not differ between schedules. TCR sequencing was performed for 233 trial participants, of whom about 200 were given two doses of AZD1222 and around 25 were given two doses of MenACWY control vaccine. Enrollment into the trials was organized by age into subgroups of 18-55, 56-69 and 70-plus years, and those subgroups contained approximately 150, 30 and 60 TCR-sequenced participants, respectively.

Including cysteine and phenylalanine, the CDR3 has 15 amino acids. The entry retains the CDR3 DNA only, 45 bases that are in frame from base 1. Trimmed from V: 2 bases; trimmed from J: 7 bases; junction bases lacking a gene match: 6. Looking up the germline V gene yields CDR1 SGHRS and CDR2 YFSETQ. Read against the paper, the sample's time point label means: baseline before first vaccination. Samples from vaccinated people were obtained from the UK trials COV001 and COV002, which included a single-blind randomized controlled phase 2/3 trial of AZD1222 (ChAdOx1 nCoV-19) in healthy adults. For TCRbeta chain sequencing, PBMC samples from trial participants were taken at day 0 and at day 28 after the second dose. For this clone: Its antigen has not been determined. No per-base quality is available; no much larger clone lies one base away.

The full study reports these points: Reportedly, almost half of the unique spike-specific TCRs recognized epitopes lying outside the regions that are mutated in the B.1.351 and B.1.1.7 variants. Conclusions about previously exposed vaccinees are limited because only 5 or 6 AZD1222 recipients were SARS-CoV-2 seropositive at baseline. After two AZD1222 doses, spike-specific TCR breadth and depth were significantly higher than at day 0 and than in MenACWY recipients. Because no day 14 peak-response samples were available, the repertoires could be characterized only after the peak T cell response. Participants were mostly white British and included more females than males, and it was suggested by the authors that clonal diversity may have been underestimated. The 56-69-year group was small, and its depth increase did not reach significance, likely because of low power. Vaccine-associated CD4 TCRs spanned the whole spike protein, with dominant responses in regions 160-218 and 743-854.

The CDR3 regions of human TCRbeta chains were subjected to immunosequencing. The authors processed their data as follows. TCRs in the repertoires were compared against a reference library of SARS-CoV-2-specific TCRs that had been generated with the MIRA antigen-specificity platform. Breadth was defined as the fraction of unique TCRs that were SARS-CoV-2-associated. Depth was defined as the fraction of total T cells that were SARS-CoV-2-associated. Using the MIRA data, every spike-specific TCR was mapped to the spike region that the TCR reacted to and assigned to either a CD4 or a CD8 class. Log10-transformed breadth and depth values were compared by one-way ANOVA with Sidak's multiple comparisons tests. Sourced from immuneACCESS, this table was stored by TCRdb with only in-frame sequences that have V and J called. A share of the clones is absent; for the studies checked, an unresolved V gene accounts for under half, and the remainder has no known explanation. The V and J calls and clone size are taken from that table; D and trimming were inferred from the DNA. The sample yields approximately 30,000 clones; around 80% were counted once. The ten most abundant clones make up 4.5% to 7% of the sample.

Sequenced material: peripheral blood, taken on day 0 of AZD1222 vaccination. This TCR came from an adult in good health. The chain joins TRBV5-1 to TRBJ2-1; 10 bases in between match TRBD2. The DNA is TGCGCCAGCAGCTTACTAGCGGGGAATGAGAATGAGCAGTTCTTC. It specifies CASSLLAGNENEQFF.